Listed here are 9 T cell receptor beta chains from one sample, sequenced in a study of cytomegalovirus exposure and HLA in healthy donors. Produced via immunoSEQ multiplex PCR; TCRdb's table is partial and in-frame only. The table lists roughly 150,000 clones, 89% of them singletons, with 3.5% to 4.5% in the top ten. Input material: PBMCs. Receptor source: a man aged 18 to 29 in good health and CMV-seropositive.

V and J are TRBV7-2 and TRBJ2-3, with a weak D call TRBD2 (6 bases). Germline CDR1 and CDR2: SGHTA and FQGNSA. The CDR3 length is 17 residues. V lost 4 bases to trimming and J lost 2 bases, with 19 bases between them. For the CDR3, the DNA is TGTGCCAGCAGCTATGGCCCGGGACTTTACTTCACAGATACGCAGTATTTT. Protein product: CASSYGPGLYFTDTQYF.

The rearrangement links TRBV28 to TRBJ2-1; 11 bases match TRBD2. There are 18 residues in the CDR3. Looked up from germline, CDR1 is MDHEN and CDR2 is SYDVKM. With 7 bases clipped from V and 0 bases from J, the junction kept 11 bases outside the gene matches. The CDR3 DNA reads TGTGCCAGCACCCAAGTGGGACTAGCGGCAAGCTCCTACAATGAGCAGTTCTTC. Translated: CASTQVGLAASSYNEQFF.

V usage is TRBV4-1 and J usage is TRBJ2-3; 7 bases are a match to TRBD2. Germline CDR1 and CDR2: MGHRA and YSYEKL. The CDR3 consists of 17 residues. V was clipped by 1 base and J by 2 bases; unmatched bases: 9. The CDR3 spells CASSQGPPSGPTDTQYF. The CDR3 DNA is TGCGCCAGCAGCCAAGGGCCGCCTAGCGGCCCCACAGATACGCAGTATTTT.

The chain recombines TRBV6-1 with TRBJ2-1; 7 bases align to TRBD2. V lost 7 bases to trimming and J lost 0 bases; unmatched junction nucleotides: 6. Germline V gene sequence: CDR1 MNHNS, CDR2 SASEGT. This CDR3 spans 15 amino acids. CDR3 sequence reads: CASTSGTHSYNEQFF. CDR3 DNA sequence: TGTGCCAGCACTAGCGGTACACACTCCTACAATGAGCAGTTCTTC.

This chain links TRBV11-2 with TRBJ2-7; 9 bases are shared with TRBD1. The germline V gene encodes CDR1 SGHAT and CDR2 FQNNGV. The CDR3 contains 15 residues. Trimming took 6 bases from V and 4 from J; bases not matched to a gene: 10. DNA of the CDR3: TGTGCCAGCAGGCCCCCGGGACAGGGCTCGTACGAGCAGTACTTC. As protein: CASRPPGQGSYEQYF.

The rearrangement links TRBV7-9 to TRBJ2-2; 9 bases line up with TRBD1. CDR3 length equals 16 residues. CDR1 SEHNR and CDR2 FQNEAQ come from the germline V gene (reference sequence). V was clipped by 7 bases and J by 7 bases; unmatched bases: 13. This CDR3 reads CASTPGTGKGNGELFF. The CDR3 DNA reads TGTGCCAGCACCCCCGGGACAGGGAAAGGGAACGGGGAGCTGTTTTTT. The variable domain in full, completed from reference TRBV7-9 and TRBJ2-2, reads DTGVSQNPRHKITKRGQNVTFRCDPISEHNRLYWYRQTLGQGPEFLTYFQNEAQLEKSRLLSDRFSAERPKGSFSTLEIQRTEQGDSAMYLCASTPGTGKGNGELFFGEGSRLTVL.

The chain has TRBV18 and TRBJ2-1; the D gene is possibly TRBD1 (5 bases). The CDR3 length is 17 residues. From germline, CDR1 is KGHSH and CDR2 LQKENI. V lost 3 bases and J lost 3, with 18 bases in between. CDR3 in amino acids: CASSPLGAETYYNEQFF. The CDR3 DNA follows: TGTGCCAGCTCACCCCTAGGGGCGGAGACGTACTACAATGAGCAGTTCTTC.

V usage is TRBV21-1 and J usage is TRBJ2-1; TRBD2 is the table's D call and was not checked against the DNA. TRBV21-1 is deemed a pseudogene. The CDR3 is made up of 16 amino acids. DNA of the CDR3: TGTGCCAGCAGCAAAGGACGTGCGGGAGAGGTCGATGAGCAGTTCTTC. This translates into CASSKGRAGEVDEQFF.

In DNA form, the CDR3 reads TGCAGCGTTGAACTTTGGACTAGCGGGTCCTTGGATGAGCAGTTCTTC. Its protein product is CSVELWTSGSLDEQFF. J is TRBJ2-1 and V is TRBV29-1; TRBD2 agrees at 11 bases. In germline, CDR1 is SQVTM, CDR2 ANQGSEA. This CDR3 region has 16 residues. V dropped 2 bases and J dropped 8; count of bases not matched to a gene: 11.